These 20 T cell receptor beta chains were all obtained from the same sample, sequenced in a study of cytomegalovirus exposure and HLA in healthy donors. 60 Vbeta and 13 Jbeta primers were used in PCR. Some clones are missing from TCRdb's copy, which holds only in-frame ones; the method was immunoSEQ multiplex PCR. The sample records over 150,000 clones, approximately 82% being singletons. Sample: PBMCs. These receptors originate from a woman in her 30s in good health and CMV-seronegative.

The chain combines TRBV27 with TRBJ2-3; D unresolved. Germline lookup yields CDR1 MNHEY and CDR2 SMNVEV (reference sequence). With 3 bases removed from V and 3 bases from J, the gap between germline ends came to 10 bases. The CDR3 runs 14 residues. The CDR3 DNA reads as TGTGCCAGCAGTTTGTCCGCGGAGACAGATACGCAGTATTTT. This translates into CASSLSAETDTQYF.

V gene TRBV9 combines with J gene TRBJ2-7; 8 positions agree with TRBD1. Germline values: CDR1 SGDLS, CDR2 YYNGEE. The CDR3 contains 13 residues. J lost 5 bases, V lost 0 bases, and 1 base had no gene match. As DNA, the CDR3 is TGTGCCAGCAGCGTAGGGACAGGGAACGAGCAGTACTTC. This gives the protein CASSVGTGNEQYF.

The chain employs TRBV7-2 and TRBJ2-7; 8 nucleotides agree with TRBD1. Germline-derived CDR1 and CDR2 are SGHTA and FQGNSA. Losses at the gene ends were 3 bases for V and 6 bases for J; bases not matched to a gene: 10. The CDR3 length is 15 residues. CDR3 DNA: TGTGCCAGCAGCTTTATGGACAGGGACTTGAGCGAGCAGTACTTC. Protein: CASSFMDRDLSEQYF.

This chain links TRBV10-2 with TRBJ2-5, with 7 bases identical to TRBD2. The CDR3 spans 15 residues. Germline assignment: CDR1 WSHSY and CDR2 SAAADI. V dropped 3 bases and J dropped 0; count of bases not matched to a gene: 4. The CDR3 reads CASSEGGGHQETQYF. CDR3 DNA sequence: TGCGCCAGCAGTGAAGGCGGGGGTCACCAAGAGACCCAGTACTTC.

The V gene is TRBV11-2, the J gene TRBJ2-5, with D tentatively TRBD2 (6 bases). CDR1 SGHAT and CDR2 FQNNGV come from the germline V gene. This CDR3 is built from 15 residues. V lost 3 bases to trimming and J lost 5 bases, with 16 bases between them. CDR3 in amino acids: CASSLGVGAGETQYF. The CDR3 DNA is TGTGCCAGCAGCTTGGGCGTCGGGGCGGGGGAGACCCAGTACTTC.

The chain carries TRBV28 and TRBJ1-4, with 11 bases aligning to TRBD1. After removal of 6 bases from V and 10 bases from J, the junction contained 10 bases not matched to a gene. There are 15 residues in the CDR3. Germline V gives CDR1 MDHEN, CDR2 SYDVKM. The CDR3 loop reads CASSPRAGTGGKLFF. The CDR3 region has the DNA TGTGCCAGCAGCCCCAGGGCCGGGACAGGGGGAAAACTGTTTTTT.

DNA for the CDR3: TGTGCCAGCAGGGCCCAGGGGACGTTGCCCCTCTATGGCTACACCTTC. Amino acids: CASRAQGTLPLYGYTF. The chain uses TRBV2 and TRBJ1-2; the D gene is possibly TRBD1 (6 bases). CDR1 is SNHLY and CDR2 is FYNNEI in the germline V gene. The V end was cut by 6 bases, the J end by 4 bases, with 21 bases between. The CDR3 runs to 16 residues.

The chain combines TRBV7-9 with TRBJ1-4; a weak D match, TRBD1 (6 bases). V was clipped by 4 bases and J by 2 bases, with 11 bases between them. Per the germline V gene, CDR1 is SEHNR and CDR2 is FQNEAQ (reference sequence). The CDR3 runs to 15 residues. In DNA, the CDR3 is TGTGCCAGCAGCTCCGCTACAGGGACTAATGAAAAACTGTTTTTT. It translates to CASSSATGTNEKLFF.

With respect to this clone: Germline and junction disagree at one end, which may indicate a read error. The V and J genes are TRBV10-3 and TRBJ1-6, with D perhaps TRBD1 (5 bases). This CDR3 comprises 13 residues. Germline assignment: CDR1 ENHRY and CDR2 SYGVKD. CDR3 DNA: TGTGCCATGAGTGACAGCTATAATTCACCCCTCCACTTT. It yields the protein CAMSDSYNSPLHF.

The chain carries TRBV5-5 and TRBJ1-2; 9 positions match TRBD1. CDR1 is SGHKS, CDR2 YYEKEE, per germline (reference sequence). Trimming took 0 bases from V and 7 from J; bases not matched to a gene: 22. The length of the CDR3 is 20 residues. The CDR3 nucleotides read TGTGCCAGCAGCTTGGCCCCCTCGGGACAGGGTGGTTCTCTATCAAGTGGCTACACCTTC. Protein sequence: CASSLAPSGQGGSLSSGYTF.

The chain carries TRBV7-9 and TRBJ2-1; D remains unclear. Germline assignment: CDR1 SEHNR and CDR2 FQNEAQ (reference sequence). The CDR3 runs to 15 residues. The V end was cut by 2 bases, the J end by 2 bases, with 10 bases between. CDR3 protein: CASSLLTETYNEQFF. The CDR3 nucleotides read TGTGCCAGCAGCTTACTTACAGAAACCTACAATGAGCAGTTCTTC.

V and J are TRBV18 and TRBJ2-3; tentative D call: TRBD2 (5 bases). The V and J ends lost 4 bases and 3 bases respectively, with 11 bases between them. The CDR3 loop spans 14 amino acids. CDR1 is KGHSH and CDR2 is LQKENI in the germline V gene. In DNA, the CDR3 is TGTGCCAGCTCACTAGCAGGACTGACAGATACGCAGTATTTT. Translating it yields CASSLAGLTDTQYF.

This clone was counted only a few times. The rearrangement links TRBV7-3 to TRBJ1-1; D gene uncertain. This CDR3 contains 15 residues. With 0 bases removed from V and 5 bases from J, the gap between germline ends came to 13 bases. The germline gives CDR1 SGHTA, CDR2 FQGTGA. The DNA of the CDR3 is TGTGCCAGCAGCTTAACGGGAGCGGCTGGAACTGAAGCTTTCTTT. Its protein is CASSLTGAAGTEAFF.

V is TRBV7-2 and J is TRBJ2-7; TRBD1 matches at 7 bases. V lost 2 bases, J lost 2 bases, and 3 bases stayed unmatched. The CDR3 extends over 14 amino acids. CDR1 SGHTA and CDR2 FQGNSA come from the germline V gene. The CDR3 coding sequence is TGTGCCAGCAGCTTAACGACAGGGCCCTACGAGCAGTACTTC. This translates into CASSLTTGPYEQYF.

This rearrangement joins TRBV4-1 to TRBJ1-5; the match to TRBD1 covers 7 bases. Trimming cost V 3 bases and J 4 bases; bases outside gene matches: 3. The CDR3 length is 14 residues. Germline-derived CDR1 and CDR2 are MGHRA and YSYEKL. The DNA for the CDR3 is TGCGCCAGCAGCCACATACAGGGGAATCAGCCCCAGCATTTT. As protein: CASSHIQGNQPQHF.

V usage is TRBV29-1 and J usage is TRBJ2-6; 7 bases align to TRBD2. This CDR3 has 17 residues. Germline lookup yields CDR1 SQVTM and CDR2 ANQGSEA. V shed 3 bases, J shed 0 bases, and the junction held 8 bases outside the gene matches. The DNA for the CDR3 is TGCAGCGTTGAGTCTTGGGGGGGAGCCTCTGGGGCCAACGTCCTGACTTTC. As protein: CSVESWGGASGANVLTF.

The CDR3 region is CASGGANEQYF. The CDR3 region has the DNA TGTGCCAGCGGGGGGGCGAACGAGCAGTACTTC. The gene calls are TRBV6-5 and TRBJ2-7; D is possibly TRBD2 (7 bases). Between the trimmed V and J ends, which lost 8 bases and 5 bases, there was a span of 10 bases. Germline values: CDR1 MNHEY, CDR2 SVGAGI. The CDR3 covers 11 residues.

V gene TRBV25-1 combines with J gene TRBJ1-2; D gene uncertain. The CDR3 contains 14 residues. Germline V lookup: CDR1 MGHDK, CDR2 SYGVNS. The V end was cut by 1 base, the J end by 6 bases, with 12 bases between. CDR3 in DNA: TGTGCCAGCAGTGAATTAGGAGACCTGGATGGCTACACCTTC. Translated, it gives CASSELGDLDGYTF.

The V and J genes are TRBV28 and TRBJ2-7; TRBD1 agrees at 7 bases. J was trimmed by 3 bases and V by 4 bases; bases with no gene match: 15. This CDR3 has 17 residues. Germline CDR1 MDHEN, CDR2 SYDVKM. The CDR3 region has the DNA TGTGCCAGCAGTTCTAGACTGACCAACGGACAGGTCTACGAGCAGTACTTC. This translates into CASSSRLTNGQVYEQYF.

This clone was picked up one time. This chain connects TRBV6-6 to TRBJ2-1; possibly TRBD2 for D (5 bases). This CDR3 has 13 amino acids. Germline CDR1 and CDR2: MNHNY and SVGAGI (reference sequence). The V end lost 11 bases, the J end lost 6 bases, and 17 bases lay between the germline ends. The CDR3 is CAVLAVDVNEQFF. The CDR3 bases are TGTGCCGTGCTAGCCGTTGACGTCAATGAGCAGTTCTTC.